The rows below give T cell receptor beta chains drawn from one sample of a study of blood T cell repertoires in COVID-19. Profiled with immunoSEQ multiplex PCR; TCRdb holds only in-frame clones, not every one. The table includes 130,000 to 150,000 clones, roughly 89% detected once. Sequenced input: PBMCs or T cells enriched from blood (not recorded which). The receptor source for this set is a woman aged 50 to 65 who had been exposed to COVID-19. Each CDR3 is given with its conserved first and last residue. The D gene is left open where the match is weak. Size tells how often a clone was seen (once, few, many) or the class of an expanded clone, and some rows leave it out.

CASVRGLAGASYNEQFF TGTGCCAGCGTCAGAGGGCTAGCGGGAGCTTCATACAATGAGCAGTTCTTC NA TRBV11-2 TRBD2 TRBJ2-1
CAISESLGTGGSEQYF TGTGCCATCAGTGAGTCGCTCGGGACAGGGGGTTCCGAGCAGTACTTC NA TRBV10-3 TRBD1 TRBJ2-7
CASSIGTGVVNTEAFF TGCGCCAGCAGCATCGGGACAGGAGTTGTGAACACTGAAGCTTTCTTT NA TRBV5-1 TRBD1 TRBJ1-1
CAWTGTLLAETQYF TGTGCCTGGACCGGGACTCTCTTGGCGGAGACCCAGTACTTC NA TRBV30 NA TRBJ2-5
CASSPQGGSYNEQFF TGTGCCAGCTCACCACAAGGGGGCTCCTACAATGAGCAGTTCTTC NA TRBV18 NA TRBJ2-1
CASSRGVYNEQFF TGTGCCAGCAGCAGGGGGGTCTACAATGAGCAGTTCTTC NA TRBV2 NA TRBJ2-1
CASSAEQGTGNTIYF TGTGCCAGCAGTGCCGAACAGGGTACCGGAAACACCATATATTTT NA TRBV6-4 NA TRBJ1-3
CASSLVLVLAPDTQYF TGTGCCAGCAGCTTAGTCCTGGTACTAGCCCCAGATACGCAGTATTTT NA TRBV7-2 NA TRBJ2-3
CASSASSGNTIYF TGTGCCAGCAGTGCTAGCTCTGGAAACACCATATATTTT once TRBV12-3/TRBV12-4 NA TRBJ1-3
CASSMPRDITGYTF TGTGCCAGCAGCATGCCCCGGGACATCACTGGCTACACCTTC once TRBV7-9 NA TRBJ1-2
CASSVGGGGVTSQETQYF TGTGCCAGCAGCGTAGGAGGAGGGGGCGTTACTTCTCAAGAGACCCAGTACTTC once TRBV9 NA TRBJ2-5
CASSQGSAGGSETQYF TGCGCCAGCAGCCAAGGGTCCGCGGGGGGATCGGAGACCCAGTACTTC once TRBV4-3 TRBD2 TRBJ2-5
CASSLSSWDRGLDTEAFF TGTGCCAGCAGTTTAAGTTCGTGGGACAGGGGTTTAGACACTGAAGCTTTCTTT NA TRBV6-2/TRBV6-3 TRBD1 TRBJ1-1
CASSEGLQSNQPQHF TGTGCCAGCAGTGAAGGACTTCAAAGCAATCAGCCCCAGCATTTT NA TRBV2 NA TRBJ1-5
CSGWDRAGELFF TGCAGCGGGTGGGACAGGGCCGGGGAGCTGTTTTTT once TRBV29-1 TRBD1 TRBJ2-2
CASSDASAVGTQYF TGTGCCAGCAGTGACGCTAGCGCGGTCGGTACGCAGTATTTT NA TRBV2 NA TRBJ2-3
CASSPPAGDNEQFF TGTGCCAGCTCACCACCTGCCGGGGACAATGAGCAGTTCTTC NA TRBV18 NA TRBJ2-1
CASSPRAGQGDHEQYF TGCGCCAGCAGCCCCAGAGCGGGACAGGGGGATCACGAGCAGTACTTC NA TRBV4-3 TRBD1 TRBJ2-7
CSGLAEDSYEQYF TGCAGCGGACTAGCGGAGGACTCCTACGAGCAGTACTTC few TRBV29-1 TRBD2 TRBJ2-7
CSASQGNTIYF TGCAGTGCTAGTCAGGGAAACACCATATATTTT few TRBV20-1 NA TRBJ1-3
CASSVGEVSGVGNEQFF TGTGCCAGCAGCGTAGGTGAGGTTAGCGGGGTTGGCAATGAGCAGTTCTTC once TRBV9 TRBD2 TRBJ2-1
CASSLGGVGVF TGTGCCAGCAGTTTAGGCGGGGTGGGGGTCTTC NA TRBV12-3/TRBV12-4 NA TRBJ2-1
CASIKRGGDTQYF TGTGCCAGCATAAAGCGGGGGGGAGATACGCAGTATTTT NA TRBV25-1 TRBD2 TRBJ2-3